This paragraph reports one T cell receptor (beta chain). The antigen is not known. The sample belongs to a study of Ad26.COV2.S vaccination and SARS-CoV-2 variants. Broader study findings: Spike-specific TCR breadth in vaccine recipients exceeded that seen in placebo recipients.

The germline V gene has CDR1 SQVTM and CDR2 ANQGSEA. CDR3 length equals 13 residues. Trimming took 7 bases from V and 2 from J; bases not matched to a gene: 5. Documented treatment: roughly 18 received Ad26.COV2.S at low or high dose, single or two shots; about 5 received placebo; per-sample allocation not given. Samples came from day 63 after the first vaccine or placebo injection. Clones were read by immunoSEQ multiplex PCR, and TCRdb kept only the in-frame ones, dropping some. The repertoire consists of approximately 420,000 clones, with 85% to 90% occurring once and the leading ten covering less than 4.5%.

The sequence was collected from a person aged 18 to 65 who received the Ad26.COV2.S COVID-19 vaccine or a placebo. Sequences were derived from peripheral blood, sampled in a trial of Ad26.COV2.S vaccine versus placebo. The chain combines TRBV29-1 with TRBJ2-7; TRBD1 aligns across 10 bases. CDR3 sequence: CSAGQGGAYEQYF. The CDR3 DNA sequence: TGCAGCGCTGGACAGGGGGGAGCCTACGAGCAGTACTTC.